Below are 28 T cell receptor beta chains sequenced from a single sample in a study of T cells in Graves' hyperthyroidism and ophthalmopathy. Amplified TCR beta CDR3 regions derived from RNA transcripts. HTBI primers were employed in a first-round RT-PCR of the TCR CDR3. Via MiXCR, TCRdb re-called the multiplex PCR reads, giving one row per CDR3 protein. The sample holds some 180,000 distinct CDR3 sequences, around 17% seen once. Sample: blood. The origin of the receptors is a woman in her forties or fifties with Graves' hyperthyroidism.

This sequence joins TRBV6-1 and TRBJ1-5; D is perhaps TRBD1 (5 bases). CDR1 is MNHNS, CDR2 SASEGT, per germline. This CDR3 comprises 14 residues. Trimming removed 6 bases at V and 6 bases at J, with 15 bases between. CDR3 nucleotides: TGTGCCAGCAGCTCCCGGGGGAATATTCAGCCCCAGCATTTT. Amino acid sequence: CASSSRGNIQPQHF.

This clonotype was seen many times. The rearrangement joins TRBV27 to TRBJ1-1, with 8 bases matching TRBD1. CDR3 length equals 12 residues. Germline loops: CDR1 MNHEY, CDR2 SMNVEV (reference sequence). V shed 2 bases and J 11 bases; nucleotides not matched to a gene: 4. CDR3 coding DNA: TGTGCCAGCAGTTTAAGACAGGGGATGGCTTTCTTT. Translation gives CASSLRQGMAFF.

This clonotype has a count of ten or more. Here the CDR3 DNA reads TGTGCCAGCAGAAGTCCCTCAGGCGGTGGAAACACCATATATTTT. This codes for CASRSPSGGGNTIYF. The chain links TRBV27 to TRBJ1-3; D gene uncertain. CDR3 length equals 15 residues. V lost 6 bases and J 3 bases, leaving 15 bases between the germline ends. Germline CDR1 and CDR2: MNHEY and SMNVEV (reference sequence).

This clonotype was picked up many times. This rearrangement joins TRBV29-1 to TRBJ1-1; 7 bases map to TRBD1. The CDR3 has 13 residues. The junction had 9 bases not matched to a gene; V was cut back by 5 bases and J by 6 bases. Germline lookup yields CDR1 SQVTM and CDR2 ANQGSEA. In DNA form, the CDR3 reads TGCAGCGTTTCCGCAGGGGGGACCGCTGAAGCTTTCTTT. Translation: CSVSAGGTAEAFF.

CDR3 loop: CASKTYRDVNTEAFF. The CDR3 DNA reads TGTGCCAGCAAAACCTACAGGGATGTAAACACTGAAGCTTTCTTT. The chain joins TRBV6-1 to TRBJ1-1; possibly TRBD1 for D (6 bases). The germline gives CDR1 MNHNS, CDR2 SASEGT. CDR3 length: 15 residues. V lost 7 bases to trimming and J lost 2 bases, with 17 bases between them.

This clonotype was observed at least ten times. CDR3 in DNA: TGTGCCAGCAGTCTAGGCGATGAGCAGTTCTTC. Its protein is CASSLGDEQFF. V usage is TRBV2 and J usage is TRBJ2-1; D not resolved. Trimming removed 5 bases at V and 8 bases at J, with 7 bases between. The CDR3 spans 11 residues. Germline lookup yields CDR1 SNHLY and CDR2 FYNNEI.

This clonotype was seen repeatedly, ten times or more. The J gene is TRBJ1-1, the V gene TRBV5-1; D might be TRBD1 (5 bases). Trimming cost V 4 bases and J 0 bases, with 10 bases left between them. This CDR3 comprises 14 residues. Germline V lookup: CDR1 SGHRS, CDR2 YFSETQ. The CDR3 here is CASSQSQVNTEAFF. DNA for the CDR3: TGCGCCAGCAGCCAGTCACAGGTGAACACTGAAGCTTTCTTT.

This clonotype was picked up many times. J is TRBJ2-1 and V is TRBV12-3 or TRBV12-4; tentative D call: TRBD1 (6 bases). The CDR3 is 13 residues long. The V end lost 7 bases, the J end lost 6 bases, and 13 bases lay between the germline ends. CDR3 region: CASKVRGSNEQFF. The CDR3 bases are TGTGCCAGCAAAGTAAGGGGGAGCAATGAGCAGTTCTTC.

This clonotype was counted many times. CDR3 amino acids: CAISEGGNAGKDTQYF. The CDR3 nucleotides read TGTGCCATCAGTGAAGGAGGCAATGCCGGAAAAGATACGCAGTATTTT. J is TRBJ2-3 and V is TRBV10-3; D is possibly TRBD2 (5 bases). CDR1 is ENHRY, CDR2 SYGVKD, per germline. The CDR3 is 16 residues long. V lost 3 bases and J 5 bases, leaving 18 bases between the germline ends.

At least ten counts were recorded for this clonotype. The germline gene is not matched at one end of the junction; a read error may be the cause. The V gene is TRBV5-6, the J gene TRBJ2-7; 8 positions agree with TRBD2. This CDR3 comprises 13 residues. The germline CDR1 and CDR2 sequences are SGHDT and YYEEEE. The CDR3 protein is CASRIAGSSEQYF. The DNA of the CDR3 is TGTGCCAGCAGAATAGCGGGATCCTCCGAGCAGTACTTC.

This clonotype was seen ten or more times. The chain is built from TRBV7-9 and TRBJ2-7, with 11 bases identical to TRBD2. CDR3 length: 13 amino acids. The V and J ends lost 7 bases and 5 bases, in that order; junction bases with no gene match: 4. Germline V gives CDR1 SEHNR, CDR2 FQNEAQ (reference sequence). CDR3 bases: TGTGCCAGCAAAACTAGCGGGAGAGACGAGCAGTACTTC. Translation: CASKTSGRDEQYF.

The chain links TRBV29-1 to TRBJ1-4, with 8 bases lining up with TRBD1. The CDR3 runs 12 residues. V trimming: 6 bases; J trimming: 8 bases; junction bases outside the gene matches: 5. Germline V gene data show CDR1 as SQVTM and CDR2 as ANQGSEA. The CDR3 is CSVRTGTEKLFF. Here the CDR3 DNA reads TGCAGCGTAAGGACAGGGACGGAAAAACTGTTTTTT. The entire variable domain, with the rest obtained from reference TRBV29-1 and TRBJ1-4, is as follows: SAVISQKPSRDICQRGTSLTIQCQVDSQVTMMFWYRQQPGQSLTLIATANQGSEATYESGFVIDKFPISRPNLTFSTLTVSNMSPEDSSIYLCSVRTGTEKLFFGSGTQLSVL.

This clonotype was counted many times. The V and J genes are TRBV7-9 and TRBJ2-7; perhaps D is TRBD1 or TRBD2 (6 bases each). Trimming took 9 bases from V and 6 from J, leaving 18 bases between them. Germline V lookup: CDR1 SEHNR, CDR2 FQNEAQ (reference sequence). The CDR3 runs to 13 residues. The CDR3 nucleotides read TGTGCCAGTGGAGGGGGACGAGGTGTCGAGCAGTACTTC. Amino acid sequence: CASGGGRGVEQYF.

The gene calls are TRBV12-5 and TRBJ2-3; the D is unclear. The CDR3 runs to 15 residues. Germline V gene sequence: CDR1 LGHNT, CDR2 FRNRAP. Between the trimmed V and J ends, which lost 0 bases and 3 bases, there was a span of 10 bases. The DNA for the CDR3 is TGTGCTAGTGGTTTGGTACTCGGCGTTACAGATACGCAGTATTTT. Residues: CASGLVLGVTDTQYF. Full variable domain (remainder filled in from reference TRBV12-5 and TRBJ2-3): DARVTQTPRHKVTEMGQEVTMRCQPILGHNTVFWYRQTMMQGLELLAYFRNRAPLDDSGMPKDRFSAEMPDATLATLKIQPSEPRDSAVYFCASGLVLGVTDTQYFGPGTRLTVL.

The genes are TRBV12-5 and TRBJ1-1; D is unresolved. Germline V lookup: CDR1 LGHNT, CDR2 FRNRAP. The CDR3 spans 12 residues. V was clipped by 3 bases and J by 7 bases, with 9 bases between them. The CDR3 coding sequence is TGTGCTAGTGGTTTCGTTAGTTATGAAGCTTTCTTT. Protein product: CASGFVSYEAFF. Together with reference TRBV12-5 and TRBJ1-1, the CDR3 gives the full variable domain: DARVTQTPRHKVTEMGQEVTMRCQPILGHNTVFWYRQTMMQGLELLAYFRNRAPLDDSGMPKDRFSAEMPDATLATLKIQPSEPRDSAVYFCASGFVSYEAFFGQGTRLTVV.

This clonotype was counted ten times or more. The genes are TRBV27 and TRBJ1-2; 10 bases agree with TRBD1. Germline CDR1 and CDR2: MNHEY and SMNVEV (reference sequence). CDR3 length: 14 residues. J lost 4 bases, V lost 5 bases, and 4 bases had no gene match. For the CDR3, the DNA is TGTGCCAGCAGTGACAGGGGGCAGACCTATGGCTACACCTTC. This gives the protein CASSDRGQTYGYTF.

This clonotype was counted a few times. This rearrangement joins TRBV12-5 to TRBJ1-4; TRBD1 might be the D (6 bases). The germline V gene encodes CDR1 LGHNT and CDR2 FRNRAP. This CDR3 region has 18 residues. Deletions cut 1 base from V and 2 bases from J, with 17 bases between. CDR3 nucleotides: TGTGCTAGTGGTTTGGAGGGGGGAATCGGCGCGACTAATGAAAAACTGTTTTTT. Translation: CASGLEGGIGATNEKLFF.

The table lists this clonotype with a few counts. The chain employs TRBV7-3 and TRBJ2-2; unclear D gene. CDR1 is SGHTA and CDR2 is FQGTGA in the germline V gene. V gave up 1 base and J gave up 5 bases, with 20 bases separating them. This CDR3 is built from 18 residues. In DNA, the CDR3 is TGTGCCAGCAGCTTAAAGGAGCTCGGATCAAGGCGGACCGGGGAGCTGTTTTTT. This encodes CASSLKELGSRRTGELFF.

A few counts support this clonotype. The V and J genes are TRBV11-2 and TRBJ1-6, with a weak D call TRBD1 (5 bases). V lost 5 bases to trimming and J lost 8 bases, with 10 bases between them. CDR1 and CDR2 (germline): SGHAT, FQNNGV. This CDR3 comprises 13 residues. Here the CDR3 reads CASSPRADSPLHF. In DNA, the CDR3 is TGTGCCAGCAGCCCCAGGGCGGATTCACCCCTCCACTTT.

This clonotype was recorded at least ten times. This chain links TRBV19 with TRBJ1-5, with a tentative D call TRBD1 (5 bases). Germline lookup yields CDR1 LNHDA and CDR2 SQIVND (reference sequence). V lost 4 bases and J 0 bases, leaving 10 bases between the germline ends. There are 15 residues in the CDR3. The CDR3 region is CASSKWTPSNQPQHF. CDR3 DNA: TGTGCCAGTAGTAAGTGGACACCTAGCAATCAGCCCCAGCATTTT.

This clonotype was seen at least ten times. This chain connects TRBV6-5 to TRBJ2-7; TRBD2 is a possible D gene (5 bases). V was trimmed by 3 bases and J by 1 base, leaving 7 bases between them. CDR3 length: 13 amino acids. The V gene's germline CDR1 is MNHEY and CDR2 SVGAGI. CDR3 DNA: TGTGCCAGCAGTTATCTAGCTTCCTACGAGCAGTACTTC. Its protein product is CASSYLASYEQYF.

The rearrangement links TRBV5-1 to TRBJ2-2, with D possibly matching TRBD1 (6 bases). The CDR3 consists of 16 residues. The V gene's germline CDR1 is SGHRS and CDR2 YFSETQ. V gave up 4 bases and J gave up 6 bases, with 19 bases separating them. DNA of the CDR3: TGCGCCAGCAGCCCCTACAGGGTTTTTTCTGCCGGGGAGCTGTTTTTT. This translates into CASSPYRVFSAGELFF.

This clonotype was seen ten or more times. The chain recombines TRBV7-9 with TRBJ1-1; D gene ambiguous. From germline, CDR1 is SEHNR and CDR2 FQNEAQ (reference sequence). V lost 5 bases and J lost 1, with 11 bases in between. CDR3 length equals 14 residues. The CDR3 nucleotides are TGTGCCAGCAGCCGAACCAGTTCGAACACTGAAGCTTTCTTT. Amino acid sequence: CASSRTSSNTEAFF. Combining the CDR3 with reference TRBV7-9 and TRBJ1-1 gives the whole variable domain DTGVSQNPRHKITKRGQNVTFRCDPISEHNRLYWYRQTLGQGPEFLTYFQNEAQLEKSRLLSDRFSAERPKGSFSTLEIQRTEQGDSAMYLCASSRTSSNTEAFFGQGTRLTVV.

In this sample, this clonotype turned up many times. This chain joins TRBV20-1 and TRBJ1-2; no firm D call. This CDR3 comprises 12 residues. The germline gives CDR1 DFQATT, CDR2 SNEGSKA (reference sequence). V lost 6 bases and J lost 4, with 12 bases in between. The CDR3 reads CSAKGFLYGYTF. The CDR3 bases are TGCAGTGCGAAAGGGTTCCTCTATGGCTACACCTTC.

Only a few counts were recorded for this clonotype. The chain carries TRBV2 and TRBJ1-2, with D perhaps matching TRBD1 (5 bases). Trimming took 4 bases from V and 8 from J, leaving 11 bases between them. The CDR3 is 12 residues long. Germline CDR1 and CDR2: SNHLY and FYNNEI. CDR3 amino acids: CASSVTGRGYTF. Written as DNA, the CDR3 is TGTGCCAGCAGTGTAACAGGCCGAGGCTACACCTTC.

The chain joins TRBV20-1 to TRBJ2-7; 8 bases fit TRBD2. The trim removed 3 bases at V and 3 bases at J, leaving 4 bases unmatched. CDR3 size: 13 residues. Per germline, CDR1 DFQATT and CDR2 SNEGSKA (reference sequence). CDR3 loop: CSARGREDYEQYF. CDR3 in DNA: TGCAGTGCTAGGGGGCGGGAGGACTACGAGCAGTACTTC.

There are a few counts of this clonotype. This chain links TRBV6-5 with TRBJ2-2, with TRBD2 matching 9 bases. J lost 5 bases, V lost 2 bases, and 9 bases had no gene match. CDR1 MNHEY and CDR2 SVGAGI come from the germline V gene. The CDR3 covers 17 residues. The CDR3 DNA sequence: TGTGCCAGCAGTTACGGAATAGCGGGAGCTTTTACCGGGGAGCTGTTTTTT. Amino acid sequence: CASSYGIAGAFTGELFF.

This clonotype was found many times. In nucleotides, the CDR3 is TGTGCCAGCAGTTACCATCCCCGGACAGGCGCCGTGTGGGATACGCAGTATTTT. The encoded protein is CASSYHPRTGAVWDTQYF. The chain couples TRBV6-5 to TRBJ2-3, with 7 bases that match TRBD1. The length of the CDR3 is 18 residues. Trimming cost V 2 bases and J 6 bases; bases outside gene matches: 17. CDR1 is MNHEY, CDR2 SVGAGI, per germline.